The 4 T cell receptor beta chains presented below share a single source sample, sequenced in a study of immune evolution from preneoplasia to lung adenocarcinoma. Sequencing used immunoSEQ multiplex PCR; TCRdb keeps in-frame clones, though not all of them. The table shows roughly 11,000 clones, with about nine tenths occurring only once. Source material: FFPE invasive lung adenocarcinoma tissue. The receptors were sampled from a person aged 65-85 years with invasive lung adenocarcinoma.

The chain combines TRBV29-1 with TRBJ1-2; tentatively, D is TRBD1 (5 bases). The CDR3 consists of 12 residues. Trimming removed 6 bases at V and 3 bases at J, with 11 bases between. The V gene's germline CDR1 is SQVTM and CDR2 ANQGSEA. CDR3 region: CSVGDVYYGYTF. CDR3 nucleotides: TGCAGCGTGGGGGACGTATACTATGGCTACACCTTC.

The V call is TRBV11-2, the J call TRBJ1-5; TRBD1 might be the D (6 bases). From germline, CDR1 is SGHAT and CDR2 FQNNGV. This CDR3 has 16 amino acids. V gave up 0 bases and J gave up 6 bases, with 15 bases separating them. CDR3 sequence reads: CASSLDGRQEGQPQHF. CDR3 DNA sequence: TGTGCCAGCAGCTTAGATGGGAGACAGGAGGGTCAGCCCCAGCATTTT.

In its sample, this clone was seen a few times. The chain joins TRBV10-3 to TRBJ1-5; D call uncertain. CDR3 size: 13 residues. Trimming removed 3 bases at V and 3 bases at J, with 6 bases between. CDR1 ENHRY and CDR2 SYGVKD come from the germline V gene. The CDR3 spells CAISDGVNQPQHF. In DNA form, the CDR3 reads TGTGCCATCAGTGATGGCGTCAATCAGCCCCAGCATTTT.

The chain carries TRBV30 and TRBJ2-6; 8 nucleotides align to TRBD1. Germline CDR1 and CDR2: GTSNPN and SVGIG (reference sequence). With V trimmed by 5 bases and J by 0 bases, 3 bases remained unmatched. The CDR3 is made up of 15 amino acids. The CDR3 region has the DNA TGTGCCTGGTCCGGACAGGGCTCTGGGGCCAACGTCCTGACTTTC. Amino acids: CAWSGQGSGANVLTF.